Sequencing of this T cell receptor (beta chain) was carried out in a study of T cell repertoires in cytomegalovirus infection. On the study more broadly: TCR beta signatures that were public indicated CMV infection and matching HLA type. Overall study findings and caveats: Accumulated public TCR beta family frequency recognized individuals carrying CMV together with the relevant HLA. HLA-C-restricted CMV clonotypes gave the most frequent clonotype in two of eight donors.

V gave up 4 bases and J gave up 0 bases; unmatched junction bases: 5. Germline CDR1 MGHRA, CDR2 YSYEKL. The CDR3 contains 16 residues. This clonotype was detected a few times. Its specificity is not known. In TCRdb, the reads were re-called with MiXCR into one record per CDR3 protein. The sample has 290,000 or so distinct CDR3 sequences, roughly 9.3% seen once. The specimen sequenced was PBMCs. The gene calls are TRBV4-1 and TRBJ2-3; 9 bases are a match to TRBD2. This TCR was recovered from a human donor in good health (CMV status not recorded). Some clones in this sample may be carry-over from other donors' samples. CDR3 nucleotides: TGCGCCAGCAGCCTACGACTAGCGGCCAGCACAGATACGCAGTATTTT. Translated: CASSLRLAASTDTQYF.